This is a list of T cell receptor beta chains from one sample in a study of control samples from healthy donors and cancer patients. Data came from immunoSEQ multiplex PCR; TCRdb stores just in-frame clones and leaves some out. The sample has about 94,000 clones; less than 95% are singletons. Sample: blood. The receptors shown here come from a woman aged 18-35 years in good health. CDR3s include the opening cysteine and the closing phenylalanine or tryptophan. The D gene is left open where the match is weak. Where a row states a size, it is once, few, many or the class of an expanded clone; other rows omit it.

CDR3 protein: CASSLGEIPMGEQYF
CDR3 DNA: TGCGCCAGCAGCTTGGGAGAGATCCCCATGGGGGAGCAGTACTTC
J gene: TRBJ2-7
D gene: .
V gene: TRBV5-1
clone size: .

CDR3 protein: CASSYRGDYEQYF
CDR3 DNA: TGTGCCAGCAGTTACCGGGGGGACTACGAGCAGTACTTC
J gene: TRBJ2-7
D gene: TRBD2
V gene: TRBV6-5
clone size: .

CDR3 protein: CASSSMAGSYEQYF
CDR3 DNA: TGTGCCAGTAGTTCAATGGCCGGCTCCTACGAGCAGTACTTC
J gene: TRBJ2-7
D gene: .
V gene: TRBV19
clone size: .

CDR3 protein: CASGRTYNSPLHF
CDR3 DNA: TGTGCCAGCGGACGGACTTATAATTCACCCCTCCACTTT
J gene: TRBJ1-6
D gene: .
V gene: TRBV2
clone size: .

CDR3 protein: CASSPTTGQVPDTQYF
CDR3 DNA: TGTGCCAGCAGCCCCACAACCGGACAGGTACCAGATACGCAGTATTTT
J gene: TRBJ2-3
D gene: TRBD1
V gene: TRBV13
clone size: few

CDR3 protein: CASSLASSGNTIYF
CDR3 DNA: TGTGCCAGCAGCCTAGCCTCTTCTGGAAACACCATATATTTT
J gene: TRBJ1-3
D gene: .
V gene: TRBV11-2
clone size: .

CDR3 protein: CASSLEARNLYGYTF
CDR3 DNA: TGTGCCAGCAGCTTAGAGGCCCGAAACCTCTATGGCTACACCTTC
J gene: TRBJ1-2
D gene: .
V gene: TRBV7-2
clone size: once

CDR3 protein: CASSQDSGGNYEQYF
CDR3 DNA: TGCGCCAGCAGCCAAGACTCGGGGGGTAACTACGAGCAGTACTTC
J gene: TRBJ2-7
D gene: TRBD2
V gene: TRBV4-1
clone size: once

CDR3 protein: CASSSDREFYSGANVLTF
CDR3 DNA: TGTGCCAGTAGTAGTGACAGGGAGTTTTACTCTGGGGCCAACGTCCTGACTTTC
J gene: TRBJ2-6
D gene: TRBD1
V gene: TRBV19
clone size: .

CDR3 protein: CASSETGSDYNSPLHF
CDR3 DNA: TGTGCCAGCAGTGAAACAGGATCGGACTATAATTCACCCCTCCACTTT
J gene: TRBJ1-6
D gene: .
V gene: TRBV2
clone size: .

CDR3 protein: CAISVADRENEKLFF
CDR3 DNA: TGTGCCATCAGTGTAGCGGACAGGGAAAATGAAAAACTGTTTTTT
J gene: TRBJ1-4
D gene: TRBD1
V gene: TRBV10-3
clone size: .

CDR3 protein: CASSDTGRTEAFF
CDR3 DNA: TGTGCCAGCAGTGATACAGGGCGCACTGAAGCTTTCTTT
J gene: TRBJ1-1
D gene: .
V gene: TRBV27
clone size: medium-sized

CDR3 protein: CASSEEENYGYTF
CDR3 DNA: TGTGCCAGCAGTGAAGAAGAGAACTATGGCTACACCTTC
J gene: TRBJ1-2
D gene: .
V gene: TRBV6-1
clone size: few

CDR3 protein: CASSFQAPTAGGYTF
CDR3 DNA: TGTGCCAGCAGCTTTCAAGCTCCCACGGCGGGAGGCTACACCTTC
J gene: TRBJ1-2
D gene: .
V gene: TRBV5-6
clone size: .

CDR3 protein: CASSLEEYF
CDR3 DNA: TGTGCCAGCAGCTTGGAGGAGTACTTC
J gene: TRBJ2-7
D gene: .
V gene: TRBV12-1
clone size: once

CDR3 protein: CASSIGPGSDEKLFF
CDR3 DNA: TGTGCCAGTAGTATAGGCCCGGGGTCGGATGAAAAACTGTTTTTT
J gene: TRBJ1-4
D gene: .
V gene: TRBV19
clone size: .

CDR3 protein: CARMRGSNRDTEAFF
CDR3 DNA: TGTGCCAGGATGAGAGGGTCTAATAGAGACACTGAAGCTTTCTTT
J gene: TRBJ1-1
D gene: .
V gene: TRBV2
clone size: .

CDR3 protein: CASSPDNTGELFF
CDR3 DNA: TGTGCCAGCAGTCCGGATAACACCGGGGAGCTGTTTTTT
J gene: TRBJ2-2
D gene: .
V gene: TRBV27
clone size: .

CDR3 protein: CASSKGDKRDEQYF
CDR3 DNA: TGCGCCAGCAGCAAAGGGGACAAGAGGGACGAGCAGTACTTC
J gene: TRBJ2-7
D gene: .
V gene: TRBV5-1
clone size: few

CDR3 protein: CASSPLSGANNSPLHF
CDR3 DNA: TGTGCCAGCAGCCCATTGTCGGGGGCCAATAATTCACCCCTCCACTTT
J gene: TRBJ1-6
D gene: .
V gene: TRBV2
clone size: .

CDR3 protein: CASGTGYEQYF
CDR3 DNA: TGCGCCAGCGGGACAGGCTACGAGCAGTACTTC
J gene: TRBJ2-7
D gene: TRBD1
V gene: TRBV23-1
clone size: once

CDR3 protein: CASSLAQGLAYEQYF
CDR3 DNA: TGTGCCAGCAGCTTGGCACAGGGGTTGGCCTACGAGCAGTACTTC
J gene: TRBJ2-7
D gene: TRBD1
V gene: TRBV7-6
clone size: .

CDR3 protein: CASSQVYGRNEKLFF
CDR3 DNA: TGCGCCAGCAGCCAAGTTTATGGCAGGAATGAAAAACTGTTTTTT
J gene: TRBJ1-4
D gene: .
V gene: TRBV4-1
clone size: .